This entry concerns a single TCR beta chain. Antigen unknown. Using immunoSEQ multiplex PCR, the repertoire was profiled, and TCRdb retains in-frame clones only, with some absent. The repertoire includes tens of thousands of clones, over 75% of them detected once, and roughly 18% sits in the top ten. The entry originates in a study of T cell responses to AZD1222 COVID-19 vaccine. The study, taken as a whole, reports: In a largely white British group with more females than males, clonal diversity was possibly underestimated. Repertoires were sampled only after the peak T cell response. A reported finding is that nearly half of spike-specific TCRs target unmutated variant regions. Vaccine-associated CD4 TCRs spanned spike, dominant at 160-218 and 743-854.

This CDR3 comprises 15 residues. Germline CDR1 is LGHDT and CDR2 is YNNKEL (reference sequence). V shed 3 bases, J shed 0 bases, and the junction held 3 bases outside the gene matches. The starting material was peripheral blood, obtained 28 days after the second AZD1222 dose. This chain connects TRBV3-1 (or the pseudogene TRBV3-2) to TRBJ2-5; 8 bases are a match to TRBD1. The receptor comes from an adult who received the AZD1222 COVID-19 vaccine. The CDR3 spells CASSQNRGDQETQYF. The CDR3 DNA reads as TGTGCCAGCAGCCAGAACAGGGGGGACCAAGAGACCCAGTACTTC.